Listed below are T cell receptor beta chains from one sample, sequenced in a study of T cell responses to AZD1222 COVID-19 vaccine. The method was immunoSEQ multiplex PCR; TCRdb's version includes in-frame clones alone and lacks a portion of them. The data show 65,000 to 75,000 clones, roughly four fifths seen once. Here the sequenced sample was peripheral blood, taken on day 0 of AZD1222 vaccination. The receptors here all came from an adult in good health. Each CDR3 is given with its conserved first and last residue. The D gene is left open where the match is weak. Size is omitted from some rows. Given values are once, few, many or a class for expanded clones.

NA TRBJ2-3 TRBV5-1 TRBD1 TGCGCCAGCAGCTTGCTCCTCCAGGGGGCTACAGATACGCAGTATTTT CASSLLLQGATDTQYF
few TRBJ1-6 TRBV28 NA TGTGCCAGCAGTTTTTTCGGGGGCGCGGGAGTTAATAATTCACCCCTCCACTTT CASSFFGGAGVNNSPLHF
NA TRBJ1-2 TRBV11-2 NA TGTGCCAGCAGCCCTTGGGGTAGCAATGATTTTAATGGCTACACCTTC CASSPWGSNDFNGYTF
NA TRBJ1-1 TRBV29-1 TRBD1 TGCAGCGGGGGACAGGGAGAGTTTGTTTTCTTT CSGGQGEFVFF
NA TRBJ1-1 TRBV3-1/TRBV3-2 TRBD1 TGTGCCAGCAGCCCTCTGACAGGGGAAGCTTTCTTT CASSPLTGEAFF
NA TRBJ1-5 TRBV20-1 NA TGCAGTGCTAGTAGCGGGGGAAATCAGCCCCAGCATTTT CSASSGGNQPQHF
NA TRBJ2-3 TRBV27 TRBD2 TGTGCCAGCAGTCCCGGCGGGGGACGCTCCACAGATACGCAGTATTTT CASSPGGGRSTDTQYF
few TRBJ2-1 TRBV5-5 TRBD1 TGTGCCAGCAGCCTACGGGGACAGGGTAACAATGAGCAGTTCTTC CASSLRGQGNNEQFF
once TRBJ2-1 TRBV5-1 NA TGCGCCAGCAGCTTGGCGGGGCACAATGAGCAGTTCTTC CASSLAGHNEQFF
few TRBJ1-4 TRBV10-3 NA TGTGCCTCCAGCCCCAGGGAGACTAATGAAAAACTGTTTTTT CASSPRETNEKLFF
NA TRBJ1-4 TRBV5-4 NA TGTGCCAGCAGCTTGGCCCCCAGGACACAGGAAAAACTGTTTTTT CASSLAPRTQEKLFF
NA TRBJ2-7 TRBV5-1 TRBD1 TGCGCCAGCAGCTTGGGGGTCGTCGAGGGGGCGTTGGAGCAGTACTTC CASSLGVVEGALEQYF
NA TRBJ2-7 TRBV20-1 NA TGCAGTGCTAGAGACCTCTACGAGCAGTACTTC CSARDLYEQYF
once TRBJ2-3 TRBV11-3 NA TGTGCCAGCAGCCCAGGTGGGGATACGCAGTATTTT CASSPGGDTQYF
once TRBJ2-7 TRBV7-9 NA TGTGCCAGCAGCGGGCGGGACCCGTGGGAGCAGTACTTC CASSGRDPWEQYF
NA TRBJ1-6 TRBV6-5 NA TGTGCCAGCAGTCAGCGGAGACAGACATCACCCCTCCACTTT CASSQRRQTSPLHF
NA TRBJ1-6 TRBV7-9 NA TGTGCCAGCAACCCGGGGGGAGGCTCACCCCTCCACTTT CASNPGGGSPLHF
NA TRBJ2-3 TRBV7-2 TRBD1 TGTGCCAGCAGCTTAGCTGGGGGGACAGGGGGCACAGATACGCAGTATTTT CASSLAGGTGGTDTQYF
NA TRBJ2-3 TRBV6-2/TRBV6-3 TRBD2 TGTGCCAGCAGTGGAGCGGGGAGCGGCACAGATACGCAGTATTTT CASSGAGSGTDTQYF
NA TRBJ1-2 TRBV19 NA TGTGCCAGCCTAGTCTCTGGGATGTACACCTTC CASLVSGMYTF
NA TRBJ1-2 TRBV11-1 TRBD1 TGTGCCAGCAGCCACCGGGACAGGGATGGCTACACCTTC CASSHRDRDGYTF
few TRBJ1-5 TRBV6-2/TRBV6-3 NA TGTGCCAGCAGTTACACCCCAGCCCAGCCCCAGCATTTT CASSYTPAQPQHF
few TRBJ2-7 TRBV5-6 NA TGTGCCAGCAGCTTCTTGGGAGAGGACTACGAGCAGTACTTC CASSFLGEDYEQYF
NA TRBJ1-5 TRBV30 NA TGTGCCTGGAGCGGGCCGGGGAATCAGCCCCAGCATTTT CAWSGPGNQPQHF
once TRBJ1-5 TRBV3-1/TRBV3-2 NA TGTGCCAGCAGCGACAGGCCCAATCAGCCCCAGCATTTT CASSDRPNQPQHF
once TRBJ2-7 TRBV7-2 NA TGTGCCAGCAGCTTAAGACAGACCTCCTACGAGCAGTACTTC CASSLRQTSYEQYF
NA TRBJ1-1 TRBV6-1 NA TGTGCCAGCAGTGAATGGCAGGGTACTGAAGCTTTCTTT CASSEWQGTEAFF
NA TRBJ1-1 TRBV4-3 NA TGCGCCAGCAGCCACGGGTGGGGGGTTACTGAAGCTTTCTTT CASSHGWGVTEAFF
NA TRBJ1-6 TRBV3-1/TRBV3-2 NA TGTGCCAGCAGCCAAGGGGGTGGGGGTGGCAATTCACCCCTCCACTTT CASSQGGGGGNSPLHF
NA TRBJ1-6 TRBV19 TRBD1 TGTGCCAGTAGTGCCAACAGGGGTTCACCCCTCCACTTT CASSANRGSPLHF
NA TRBJ2-7 TRBV7-9 TRBD1 TGTGCCAGCAGCGGGCGTCAGGACAGGGAGGAGCAGTACTTC CASSGRQDREEQYF
NA TRBJ2-7 TRBV6-6 NA TGTGCCAGCAGGATTAGGGACTCCTACGAGCAGTACTTC CASRIRDSYEQYF
NA TRBJ1-6 TRBV6-2/TRBV6-3 NA TGTGCCAGCAGTTACGGTCGTCGCGCGGGCTATAATTCACCCCTCCACTTT CASSYGRRAGYNSPLHF
NA TRBJ2-5 TRBV11-3 NA TGTGCCAGCAGCTTAGGGGCCTCTAAGGAAGAGACCCAGTACTTC CASSLGASKEETQYF
NA TRBJ1-6 TRBV30 TRBD1 TGTGCCCGGGGACAGGGCGGAGGTTCACCCCTCCACTTT CARGQGGGSPLHF
NA TRBJ1-2 TRBV6-5 TRBD1 TGTGCCAGCACCGAAGGGGGACAGGGATACGGCTACACCTTC CASTEGGQGYGYTF
NA TRBJ1-5 TRBV7-3 TRBD1 TGTGCCAGCAGCTTAAGCCCCGGGACAGATTATTATAGCAATCAGCCCCAGCATTTT CASSLSPGTDYYSNQPQHF
NA TRBJ1-2 TRBV4-2 TRBD1 TGTGCCAGCAGCCAAGATCGTGGGACAGGGGGCGTTCGTGGATATGGCTACACCTTC CASSQDRGTGGVRGYGYTF
once TRBJ1-5 TRBV30 NA TGTGCCTGGAGTTCGGAACTAGATTATAGCAATCAGCCCCAGCATTTT CAWSSELDYSNQPQHF
few TRBJ1-1 TRBV3-1/TRBV3-2 NA TGTGCCAGCAGCCAAGGAAGGGGTACTGAAGCTTTCTTT CASSQGRGTEAFF
NA TRBJ1-5 TRBV19 TRBD1 TGTGCCAGTAGTATGGAGAGGGGGCGAAGCAATCAGCCCCAGCATTTT CASSMERGRSNQPQHF
NA TRBJ1-1 TRBV12-3/TRBV12-4 NA TGTGCCAGCAGCTTGACAGAGAACACTGAAGCTTTCTTT CASSLTENTEAFF
NA TRBJ2-7 TRBV5-4 NA TGTGCCAGCAGCCCCACAGGGTCCCTCTACGAGCAGTACTTC CASSPTGSLYEQYF
NA TRBJ2-1 TRBV12-5 TRBD1 TGTGCTAGTGTCCCGGGACAGGCCTACAATGAGCAGTTCTTC CASVPGQAYNEQFF
NA TRBJ1-1 TRBV11-3 TRBD1 TGTGCCAGCAGCCGTCCCACAGGGGAGGTTAACTTT CASSRPTGEVNF
NA TRBJ1-2 TRBV12-3/TRBV12-4 NA TGTGCCAGCAATCCCAACAGGGTTAGTGGCTACACCTTC CASNPNRVSGYTF
NA TRBJ2-7 TRBV11-3 NA TGTGCCAGCAAGGTGGGAGGAGGTCCCTACGAGCAGTACTTC CASKVGGGPYEQYF
few TRBJ2-7 TRBV11-3 TRBD1 TGTGCCAGCAGCTTAGAGACAGGGGGTCACGAGCAGTACTTC CASSLETGGHEQYF
NA TRBJ1-1 TRBV7-2 NA TGTGCCAGCAGCTTAGTTTTTGGGAACACTGAAGCTTTCTTT CASSLVFGNTEAFF
NA TRBJ2-6 TRBV28 NA TGTGCCAGCAGTCCATCGGGACACAGCTCTGGGGCCAACGTCCTGACTTTC CASSPSGHSSGANVLTF
NA TRBJ1-2 TRBV7-2 NA TGTGCCAGCAGCTTACAGAGTCGGGGGAATGGCTACACCTTC CASSLQSRGNGYTF
NA TRBJ1-4 TRBV4-1 TRBD1 TGCGCCAGCAGTCCTTTTGGGACAGGGCTTACTAATGAAAAACTGTTTTTT CASSPFGTGLTNEKLFF
few TRBJ1-1 TRBV6-1 NA TGTGCCAGCAGTGAACGATCGGACACTGAAGCTTTCTTT CASSERSDTEAFF
NA TRBJ1-2 TRBV19 TRBD1 TGTGCCAGTAGTATAGATCTATTGGCCTCGGGACAGGGTCTTGGCTACACCTTC CASSIDLLASGQGLGYTF